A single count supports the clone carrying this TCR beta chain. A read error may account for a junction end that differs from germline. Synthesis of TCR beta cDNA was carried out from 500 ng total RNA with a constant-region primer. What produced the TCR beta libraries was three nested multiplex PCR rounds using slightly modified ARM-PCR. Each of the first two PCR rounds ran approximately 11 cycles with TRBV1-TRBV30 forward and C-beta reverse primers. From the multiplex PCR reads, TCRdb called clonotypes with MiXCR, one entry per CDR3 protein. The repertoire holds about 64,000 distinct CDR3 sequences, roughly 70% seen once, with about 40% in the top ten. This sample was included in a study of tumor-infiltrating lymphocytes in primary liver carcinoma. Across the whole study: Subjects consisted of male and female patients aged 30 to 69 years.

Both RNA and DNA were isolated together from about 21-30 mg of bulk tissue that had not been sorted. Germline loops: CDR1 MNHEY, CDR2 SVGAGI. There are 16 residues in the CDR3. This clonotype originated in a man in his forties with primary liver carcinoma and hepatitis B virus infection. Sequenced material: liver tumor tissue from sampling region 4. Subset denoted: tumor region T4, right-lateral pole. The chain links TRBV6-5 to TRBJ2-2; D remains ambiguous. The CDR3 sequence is CACSYSGVLNTGELFF. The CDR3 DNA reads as TGTGCCTGCAGTTACTCTGGGGTCCTCAACACCGGGGAGCTGTTTTTT.